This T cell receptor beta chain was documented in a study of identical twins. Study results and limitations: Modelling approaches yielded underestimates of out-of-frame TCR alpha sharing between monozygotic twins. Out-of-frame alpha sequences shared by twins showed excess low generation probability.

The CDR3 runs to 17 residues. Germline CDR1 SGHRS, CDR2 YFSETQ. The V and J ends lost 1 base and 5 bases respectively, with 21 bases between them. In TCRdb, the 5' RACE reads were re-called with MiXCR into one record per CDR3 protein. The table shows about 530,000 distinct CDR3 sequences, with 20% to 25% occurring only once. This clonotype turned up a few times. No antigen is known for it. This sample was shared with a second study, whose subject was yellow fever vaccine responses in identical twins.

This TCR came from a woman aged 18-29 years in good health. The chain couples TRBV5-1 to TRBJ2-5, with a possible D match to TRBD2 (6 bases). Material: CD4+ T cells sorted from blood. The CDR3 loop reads CASSLNGETGGRETQYF. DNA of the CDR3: TGCGCCAGCAGCTTGAATGGCGAGACCGGGGGACGGGAGACCCAGTACTTC. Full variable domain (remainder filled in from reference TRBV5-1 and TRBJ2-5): KAGVTQTPRYLIKTRGQQVTLSCSPISGHRSVSWYQQTPGQGLQFLFEYFSETQRNKGNFPGRFSGRQFSNSRSEMNVSTLELGDSALYLCASSLNGETGGRETQYFGPGTRLLVL.